These T cell receptor beta chains were read from a single sample in a study of blood T cells in healthy people across ages. Via MiXCR, TCRdb re-called the 5' RACE reads, giving one row per CDR3 protein. The sample lists 760,000 or so distinct CDR3 sequences, just under 25% seen once, with 9.4% in the top ten. The data also belong to a second study, concerning T cells of mothers and their children.

Material for sequencing was blood. Receptors originate from a boy aged 5 to 17 in good health. Each CDR3 is given with its conserved first and last residue. D genes are given only for firm matches. Size tells how often a clone was seen (once, few, many) or the class of an expanded clone, and some rows leave it out.

clone_size: few
j_call: TRBJ2-3
d_call: NA
v_call: TRBV7-2
cdr3_aa: CASSLDLPLTDTQYF
cdr3_nt: TGTGCCAGCAGCTTAGACCTACCATTAACAGATACGCAGTATTTT

clone_size: NA
j_call: TRBJ2-2
d_call: TRBD2
v_call: TRBV9
cdr3_aa: CASSAHPSGGWDGELFF
cdr3_nt: TGTGCCAGCAGCGCCCACCCTAGCGGGGGATGGGACGGGGAGCTGTTTTTT

clone_size: few
j_call: TRBJ1-6
d_call: NA
v_call: TRBV4-1
cdr3_aa: CASSQDVGNSPLHF
cdr3_nt: TGCGCCAGCAGCCAAGACGTGGGAAATTCACCCCTCCACTTT

clone_size: few
j_call: TRBJ2-7
d_call: NA
v_call: TRBV11-2
cdr3_aa: CASSGAFLYEQYF
cdr3_nt: TGTGCCAGCAGCGGAGCGTTTTTATACGAGCAGTACTTC

clone_size: NA
j_call: TRBJ2-1
d_call: NA
v_call: TRBV10-3
cdr3_aa: CAISDRIQQVNNEQFF
cdr3_nt: TGTGCCATCAGTGACAGGATTCAACAGGTAAACAATGAGCAGTTCTTC

clone_size: NA
j_call: TRBJ1-2
d_call: NA
v_call: TRBV28
cdr3_aa: CASSIREGRGIYGYTF
cdr3_nt: TGTGCCAGCAGTATTCGGGAGGGACGGGGGATCTATGGCTACACCTTC

clone_size: few
j_call: TRBJ1-2
d_call: NA
v_call: TRBV14
cdr3_aa: CASSPTTAIRGYTF
cdr3_nt: TGTGCCAGCAGCCCCACGACGGCTATCCGTGGCTACACCTTC

clone_size: many
j_call: TRBJ2-5
d_call: NA
v_call: TRBV7-2
cdr3_aa: CASSPRRGEETQYF
cdr3_nt: TGTGCCAGCAGCCCCCGTAGGGGGGAAGAGACCCAGTACTTC

clone_size: few
j_call: TRBJ2-2
d_call: TRBD1
v_call: TRBV13
cdr3_aa: CASRDRGDTGELFF
cdr3_nt: TGTGCCAGCAGGGACAGGGGAGACACCGGGGAGCTGTTTTTT

clone_size: NA
j_call: TRBJ1-2
d_call: NA
v_call: TRBV6-6
cdr3_aa: CASGDIRGRLYGYTF
cdr3_nt: TGTGCCAGCGGGGACATCAGAGGGCGACTCTATGGCTACACCTTC

clone_size: few
j_call: TRBJ1-3
d_call: NA
v_call: TRBV12-3/TRBV12-4
cdr3_aa: CASSIQGSGNTIYF
cdr3_nt: TGTGCCAGCAGTATACAGGGATCTGGAAACACCATATATTTT

clone_size: NA
j_call: TRBJ2-7
d_call: NA
v_call: TRBV29-1
cdr3_aa: CSVEGPRPYEQYF
cdr3_nt: TGCAGCGTTGAAGGACCCAGACCCTACGAGCAGTACTTC

clone_size: NA
j_call: TRBJ2-5
d_call: TRBD2
v_call: TRBV20-1
cdr3_aa: CSASGGRMETQYF
cdr3_nt: TGCAGTGCGAGCGGGGGGAGGATGGAGACCCAGTACTTC

clone_size: few
j_call: TRBJ2-6
d_call: NA
v_call: TRBV29-1
cdr3_aa: CSVPREAPTGANVLTF
cdr3_nt: TGCAGCGTCCCCAGGGAAGCCCCAACTGGGGCCAACGTCCTGACTTTC

clone_size: few
j_call: TRBJ2-7
d_call: NA
v_call: TRBV7-9
cdr3_aa: CASSYRPIIYYEQYF
cdr3_nt: TGTGCCAGCAGTTACAGACCGATAATCTACTACGAGCAGTACTTC

clone_size: NA
j_call: TRBJ2-4
d_call: NA
v_call: TRBV7-2
cdr3_aa: CASSLVRDSEAKNIQYF
cdr3_nt: TGTGCCAGCAGCTTAGTTCGCGACAGCGAAGCCAAAAACATTCAGTACTTC

clone_size: few
j_call: TRBJ2-5
d_call: TRBD1
v_call: TRBV6-5
cdr3_aa: CASSYESRTGKYQETQYF
cdr3_nt: TGTGCCAGCAGCTACGAAAGCCGGACAGGAAAGTACCAAGAGACCCAGTACTTC

clone_size: NA
j_call: TRBJ1-1
d_call: TRBD1
v_call: TRBV28
cdr3_aa: CASRGGQYEAFF
cdr3_nt: TGTGCCAGCAGAGGGGGACAGTATGAAGCTTTCTTT

clone_size: NA
j_call: TRBJ1-4
d_call: TRBD1
v_call: TRBV7-9
cdr3_aa: CASSETPDRVWAGKLFF
cdr3_nt: TGTGCCAGCAGCGAGACCCCCGACAGGGTATGGGCAGGAAAACTGTTTTTT

clone_size: NA
j_call: TRBJ1-1
d_call: NA
v_call: TRBV7-6
cdr3_aa: CASSAGTSTEAFF
cdr3_nt: TGTGCCAGCAGCGCCGGGACATCGACTGAAGCTTTCTTT

clone_size: NA
j_call: TRBJ2-5
d_call: NA
v_call: TRBV5-5
cdr3_aa: CASSPYSGVGTQYF
cdr3_nt: TGTGCCAGCAGCCCCTACTCGGGGGTTGGGACCCAGTACTTC

clone_size: NA
j_call: TRBJ1-2
d_call: NA
v_call: TRBV5-6
cdr3_aa: CASSLAGRPNYGYTF
cdr3_nt: TGTGCCAGCAGCTTGGCCGGCAGGCCCAACTATGGCTACACCTTC

clone_size: few
j_call: TRBJ2-2
d_call: TRBD1
v_call: TRBV10-3
cdr3_aa: CAANDRGPDTGELFF
cdr3_nt: TGTGCCGCCAATGACAGGGGGCCGGACACCGGGGAGCTGTTTTTT

clone_size: NA
j_call: TRBJ1-4
d_call: NA
v_call: TRBV5-6
cdr3_aa: CASSLVAPSTNEKLFF
cdr3_nt: TGTGCCAGCAGCTTGGTGGCACCGTCAACTAATGAAAAACTGTTTTTT

clone_size: NA
j_call: TRBJ1-2
d_call: NA
v_call: TRBV7-2
cdr3_aa: CASSLGSGHPFDGYTF
cdr3_nt: TGTGCCAGCAGCTTAGGTTCGGGACACCCCTTTGATGGCTACACCTTC

clone_size: NA
j_call: TRBJ2-7
d_call: NA
v_call: TRBV6-1
cdr3_aa: CASSEQITYEQYF
cdr3_nt: TGTGCCAGCAGTGAACAGATCACCTACGAGCAGTACTTC

clone_size: NA
j_call: TRBJ2-5
d_call: TRBD2
v_call: TRBV18
cdr3_aa: CASSPLTSGGKETQYF
cdr3_nt: TGTGCCAGCTCACCATTGACTAGCGGGGGGAAAGAGACCCAGTACTTC

clone_size: few
j_call: TRBJ2-7
d_call: NA
v_call: TRBV11-2
cdr3_aa: CASSLEGQGIHEQYF
cdr3_nt: TGTGCCAGCAGCTTAGAGGGGCAGGGAATCCACGAGCAGTACTTC

clone_size: few
j_call: TRBJ2-1
d_call: NA
v_call: TRBV7-9
cdr3_aa: CASSPTTGTRVNEQFF
cdr3_nt: TGTGCCAGCAGCCCCACGACAGGAACAAGGGTTAATGAGCAGTTCTTC

clone_size: NA
j_call: TRBJ2-7
d_call: NA
v_call: TRBV12-3/TRBV12-4
cdr3_aa: CASRPGWGAFSEQYF
cdr3_nt: TGTGCCAGCAGACCCGGTTGGGGGGCCTTCAGCGAGCAGTACTTC

clone_size: NA
j_call: TRBJ1-4
d_call: NA
v_call: TRBV7-2
cdr3_aa: CASSLVGSANEKLFF
cdr3_nt: TGTGCCAGCAGCTTAGTTGGATCGGCTAATGAAAAACTGTTTTTT

clone_size: few
j_call: TRBJ2-7
d_call: NA
v_call: TRBV29-1
cdr3_aa: CSVGSAGLYEQYF
cdr3_nt: TGCAGCGTTGGCTCGGCAGGGTTGTACGAGCAGTACTTC

clone_size: NA
j_call: TRBJ2-1
d_call: TRBD1
v_call: TRBV12-3/TRBV12-4
cdr3_aa: CASRRQGRYEQFF
cdr3_nt: TGTGCCAGCAGACGACAGGGGAGGTATGAGCAGTTCTTC

clone_size: NA
j_call: TRBJ2-3
d_call: NA
v_call: TRBV9
cdr3_aa: CASSVGGFADMQYF
cdr3_nt: TGTGCCAGCAGCGTAGGCGGGTTCGCAGATATGCAGTATTTT

clone_size: NA
j_call: TRBJ1-2
d_call: NA
v_call: TRBV6-2/TRBV6-3
cdr3_aa: CASSQTVQSNGYTF
cdr3_nt: TGTGCCAGCAGTCAGACGGTCCAAAGTAATGGCTACACCTTC

clone_size: NA
j_call: TRBJ2-5
d_call: NA
v_call: TRBV7-9
cdr3_aa: CASSPRWSGLAYQETQYF
cdr3_nt: TGTGCCAGCAGCCCAAGGTGGTCGGGTCTGGCTTATCAAGAGACCCAGTACTTC

clone_size: few
j_call: TRBJ2-1
d_call: NA
v_call: TRBV6-4
cdr3_aa: CASSDSTYNEQFF
cdr3_nt: TGTGCCAGCAGTGACAGTACCTACAATGAGCAGTTCTTC

clone_size: few
j_call: TRBJ2-1
d_call: TRBD2
v_call: TRBV28
cdr3_aa: CASSLRLAGVPHYNEQFF
cdr3_nt: TGTGCCAGCAGTTTACGTCTAGCGGGAGTCCCCCACTACAATGAGCAGTTCTTC

clone_size: few
j_call: TRBJ1-2
d_call: NA
v_call: TRBV11-2
cdr3_aa: CASSLATGGYTF
cdr3_nt: TGTGCCAGCAGCTTAGCTACAGGAGGCTACACCTTC

clone_size: NA
j_call: TRBJ2-3
d_call: NA
v_call: TRBV14
cdr3_aa: CASSQLGQFLDTQYF
cdr3_nt: TGTGCCAGCAGCCAATTAGGACAATTTTTAGATACGCAGTATTTT

clone_size: NA
j_call: TRBJ1-4
d_call: NA
v_call: TRBV20-1
cdr3_aa: CSAEEGPAAPEKLFF
cdr3_nt: TGCAGTGCGGAGGAAGGCCCGGCCGCCCCTGAAAAACTGTTTTTT

clone_size: NA
j_call: TRBJ2-6
d_call: TRBD2
v_call: TRBV6-5
cdr3_aa: CASSVTSAGVLTF
cdr3_nt: TGTGCCAGCAGTGTGACTAGCGCCGGCGTCCTGACTTTC

clone_size: few
j_call: TRBJ2-1
d_call: NA
v_call: TRBV29-1
cdr3_aa: CSVVGRFYNEQFF
cdr3_nt: TGCAGCGTTGTGGGACGGTTCTACAATGAGCAGTTCTTC

clone_size: NA
j_call: TRBJ2-7
d_call: NA
v_call: TRBV25-1
cdr3_aa: CASSDAHPGERYF
cdr3_nt: TGTGCCAGCAGTGATGCTCACCCGGGCGAGAGGTACTTC

clone_size: NA
j_call: TRBJ2-2
d_call: TRBD1
v_call: TRBV29-1
cdr3_aa: CSVEETGGPGELFF
cdr3_nt: TGCAGCGTTGAAGAAACAGGGGGCCCCGGGGAGCTGTTTTTT

clone_size: few
j_call: TRBJ2-5
d_call: NA
v_call: TRBV13
cdr3_aa: CASSLGDEVTETQYF
cdr3_nt: TGTGCCAGCAGCTTGGGGGACGAGGTTACGGAGACCCAGTACTTC

clone_size: few
j_call: TRBJ1-5
d_call: NA
v_call: TRBV20-1
cdr3_aa: CSAIPGHSPYSNQPQHF
cdr3_nt: TGCAGTGCTATACCCGGACATTCTCCTTATAGCAATCAGCCCCAGCATTTT

clone_size: NA
j_call: TRBJ1-6
d_call: TRBD1
v_call: TRBV7-2
cdr3_aa: CASSSRTGSNSPLHF
cdr3_nt: TGTGCCAGCAGCTCCCGGACAGGGTCCAATTCACCCCTCCACTTT

clone_size: NA
j_call: TRBJ2-5
d_call: NA
v_call: TRBV13
cdr3_aa: CASSLVREETQYF
cdr3_nt: TGTGCCAGCAGCTTAGTACGAGAAGAGACCCAGTACTTC

clone_size: NA
j_call: TRBJ2-5
d_call: NA
v_call: TRBV4-3
cdr3_aa: CASSQDRGAPETQYF
cdr3_nt: TGCGCCAGCAGCCAAGATCGGGGTGCTCCAGAGACCCAGTACTTC

clone_size: few
j_call: TRBJ2-7
d_call: TRBD1
v_call: TRBV6-2/TRBV6-3
cdr3_aa: CASSGPDRGHYEQYF
cdr3_nt: TGTGCCAGCAGTGGTCCGGACAGGGGACACTACGAGCAGTACTTC

clone_size: NA
j_call: TRBJ1-1
d_call: TRBD1
v_call: TRBV13
cdr3_aa: CASRLQGGWTEAFF
cdr3_nt: TGTGCCAGCAGGTTACAGGGGGGATGGACTGAAGCTTTCTTT

clone_size: few
j_call: TRBJ2-1
d_call: TRBD1
v_call: TRBV5-1
cdr3_aa: CASSFSTGGSYNEQFF
cdr3_nt: TGCGCCAGCAGCTTCTCCACAGGGGGCTCCTACAATGAGCAGTTCTTC

clone_size: few
j_call: TRBJ2-1
d_call: TRBD2
v_call: TRBV11-2
cdr3_aa: CASSLRLAQSSYNEQFF
cdr3_nt: TGTGCCAGCAGCTTAAGACTAGCGCAAAGCTCCTACAATGAGCAGTTCTTC